This record concerns one T cell receptor beta chain sequence. Its antigen remains unidentified. This entry comes from a study of CD8 T cells in Susac syndrome. Regarding the study as a whole: Susac-specific public clones were found in both the total CD8+ and the CD8+ TEMRA repertoires, with about 17 in the former and a few in the latter.

Reverse transcription of about 0.5 to 1 ug RNA was carried out with random hexamers. TCRdb itself ran the immunoSEQ multiplex PCR reads through MiXCR, one entry per CDR3 protein. The sample gives about 90,000 distinct CDR3 sequences, roughly 95% of which show up once; roughly 0.68% is in the top ten. Patients with Susac syndrome met diagnostic criteria defined recently for definite or probable disease. V shed 0 bases and J shed 14 bases, with 17 bases lying between them. The CDR3 is 13 amino acids. The germline gives CDR1 SGHRS, CDR2 YFSETQ. Sequencing was carried out using CD8+ T cells from PBMCs. This clonotype was sampled from a human donor with Susac syndrome. The gene calls are TRBV5-1 and TRBJ1-1; D may be TRBD1 (5 bases). The CDR3, as DNA: TGCGCCAGCAGCTTGGATGACAGCCTCTGGCCCTTCTTT. Its protein product is CASSLDDSLWPFF.